This entry concerns a single TCR beta chain. Random-hexamer reverse transcription was applied to about 0.45 to 1 ug RNA. Amplification of TCR beta CDR3 by immunoSEQ multiplex PCR spanned 54 Vbeta and 13 Jbeta. A single record per CDR3 protein comes from TCRdb applying MiXCR to the immunoSEQ multiplex PCR reads. The sample lists approximately 53,000 distinct CDR3 sequences; 93% were seen once. TCR beta was sequenced from blood CD8+ and CD4+ T cells. In the multiple sclerosis control group, patients were treatment-naive and had stable or active relapsing-remitting disease. Purification of the CD8+ and CD4+ T cells relied on negative isolation, and TEMRA cells underwent FACS enrichment. This entry belongs to a study of CD8 T cells in Susac syndrome. This CDR3 has 13 residues. Germline V lookup: CDR1 SNHLY, CDR2 FYNNEI. V lost 6 bases and J lost 1, with 7 bases in between.

The sequencing input was CD8+ T cells from PBMCs. The TCR sequence derives from a human donor with multiple sclerosis. The chain carries TRBV2 and TRBJ1-5; D gene unclear. The CDR3 is CASRGSSNQPQHF. The CDR3 region has the DNA TGTGCCAGCAGGGGGTCGAGCAATCAGCCCCAGCATTTT. Full variable domain (rest looked up from reference TRBV2 and TRBJ1-5): EPEVTQTPSHQVTQMGQEVILRCVPISNHLYFYWYRQILGQKVEFLVSFYNNEISEKSEIFDDQFSVERPDGSNFTLKIRSTKLEDSAMYFCASRGSSNQPQHFGDGTRLSIL.